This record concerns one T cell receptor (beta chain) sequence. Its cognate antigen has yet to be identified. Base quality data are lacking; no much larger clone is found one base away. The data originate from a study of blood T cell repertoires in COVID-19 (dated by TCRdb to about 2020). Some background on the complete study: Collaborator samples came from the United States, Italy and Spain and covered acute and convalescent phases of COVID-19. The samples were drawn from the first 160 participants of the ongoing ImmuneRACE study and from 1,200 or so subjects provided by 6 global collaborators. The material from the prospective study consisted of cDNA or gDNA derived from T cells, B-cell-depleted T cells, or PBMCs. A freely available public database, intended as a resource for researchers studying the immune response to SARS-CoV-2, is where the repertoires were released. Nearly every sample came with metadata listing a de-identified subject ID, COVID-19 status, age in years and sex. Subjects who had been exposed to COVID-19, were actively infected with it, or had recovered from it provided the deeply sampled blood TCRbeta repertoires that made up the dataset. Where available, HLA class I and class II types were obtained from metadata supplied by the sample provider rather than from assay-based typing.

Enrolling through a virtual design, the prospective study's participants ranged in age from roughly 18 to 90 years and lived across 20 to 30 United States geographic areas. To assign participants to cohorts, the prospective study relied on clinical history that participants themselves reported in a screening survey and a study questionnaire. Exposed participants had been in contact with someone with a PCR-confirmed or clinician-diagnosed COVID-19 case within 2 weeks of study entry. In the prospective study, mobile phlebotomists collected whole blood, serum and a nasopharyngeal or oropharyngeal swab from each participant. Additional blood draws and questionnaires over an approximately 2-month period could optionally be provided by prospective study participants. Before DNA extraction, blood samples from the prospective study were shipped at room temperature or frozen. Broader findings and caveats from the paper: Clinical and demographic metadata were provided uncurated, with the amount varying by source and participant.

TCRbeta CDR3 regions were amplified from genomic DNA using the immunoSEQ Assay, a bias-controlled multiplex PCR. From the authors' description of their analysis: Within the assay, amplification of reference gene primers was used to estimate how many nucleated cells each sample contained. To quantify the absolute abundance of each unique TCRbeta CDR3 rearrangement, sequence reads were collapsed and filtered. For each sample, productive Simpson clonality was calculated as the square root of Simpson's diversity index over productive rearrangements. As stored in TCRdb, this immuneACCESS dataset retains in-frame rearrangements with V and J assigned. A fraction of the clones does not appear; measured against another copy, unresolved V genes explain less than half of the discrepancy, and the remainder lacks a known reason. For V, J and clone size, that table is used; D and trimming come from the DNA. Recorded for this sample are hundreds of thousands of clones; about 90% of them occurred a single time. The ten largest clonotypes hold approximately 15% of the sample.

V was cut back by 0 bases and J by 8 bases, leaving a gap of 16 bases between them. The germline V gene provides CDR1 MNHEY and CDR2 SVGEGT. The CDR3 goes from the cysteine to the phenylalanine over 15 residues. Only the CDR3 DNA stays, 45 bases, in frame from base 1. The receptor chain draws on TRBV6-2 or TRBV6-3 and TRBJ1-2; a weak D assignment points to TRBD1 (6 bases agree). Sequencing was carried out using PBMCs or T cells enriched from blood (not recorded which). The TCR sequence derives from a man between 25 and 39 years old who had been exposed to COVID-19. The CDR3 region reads CASSYSIQGRNGYTF. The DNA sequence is TGTGCCAGCAGTTACTCGATACAGGGCAGGAACGGCTACACCTTC.